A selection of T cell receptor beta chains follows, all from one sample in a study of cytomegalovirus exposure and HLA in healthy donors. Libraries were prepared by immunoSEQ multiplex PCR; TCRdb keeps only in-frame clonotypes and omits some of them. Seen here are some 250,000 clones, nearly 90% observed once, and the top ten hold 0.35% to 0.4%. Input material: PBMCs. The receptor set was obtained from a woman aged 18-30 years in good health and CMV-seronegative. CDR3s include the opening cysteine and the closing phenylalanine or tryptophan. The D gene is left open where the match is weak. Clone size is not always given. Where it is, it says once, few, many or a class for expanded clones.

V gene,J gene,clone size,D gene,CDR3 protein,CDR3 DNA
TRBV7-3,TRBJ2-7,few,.,CASSLSGGGGEQYF,TGTGCCAGCAGCTTATCCGGGGGAGGAGGTGAGCAGTACTTC
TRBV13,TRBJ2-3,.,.,CASSPHRADTQYF,TGTGCCAGCTCACCCCATCGGGCAGATACGCAGTATTTT
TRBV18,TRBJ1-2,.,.,CASSPSGGVTAGYTF,TGTGCCAGCTCACCAAGCGGGGGCGTAACCGCTGGCTACACCTTC
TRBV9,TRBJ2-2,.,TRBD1,CASSEFPTGAPTGELFF,TGTGCCAGCAGCGAGTTTCCTACAGGGGCCCCAACCGGGGAGCTGTTTTTT
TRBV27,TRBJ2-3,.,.,CASSFREDTDTQYF,TGTGCCAGCAGCTTCAGGGAAGACACAGATACGCAGTATTTT
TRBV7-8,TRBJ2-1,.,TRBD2,CASSPFSGGHINEQFF,TGTGCCAGCAGCCCCTTTTCGGGGGGGCATATAAATGAGCAGTTCTTC
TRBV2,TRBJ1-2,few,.,CASSELGLYGYTF,TGTGCCAGCAGTGAACTGGGGCTTTATGGCTACACCTTC
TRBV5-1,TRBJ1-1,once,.,CASSPGPGQNTEAFF,TGCGCCAGCAGCCCAGGACCGGGACAAAACACTGAAGCTTTCTTT
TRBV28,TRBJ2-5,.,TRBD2,CASRSTSGGQETQYF,TGTGCCAGCCGGTCGACTAGCGGGGGGCAAGAGACCCAGTACTTC
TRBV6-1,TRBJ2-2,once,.,CASSGPESGGELFF,TGTGCCAGCAGTGGTCCGGAGTCGGGCGGGGAGCTGTTTTTT
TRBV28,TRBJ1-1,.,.,CASSLAGLYTEAFF,TGTGCCAGCAGTTTAGCAGGGTTGTACACTGAAGCTTTCTTT
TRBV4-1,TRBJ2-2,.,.,CASSPGHINTGELFF,TGCGCCAGCAGCCCGGGACACATTAACACCGGGGAGCTGTTTTTT
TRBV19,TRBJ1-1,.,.,CASSMGGTEAFF,TGTGCCAGTAGTATGGGGGGGACTGAAGCTTTCTTT
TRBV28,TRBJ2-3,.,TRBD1,CASRGQGTDTQYF,TGTGCCAGCAGAGGACAGGGCACAGATACGCAGTATTTT
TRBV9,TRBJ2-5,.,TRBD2,CASSVAAQGGETQYF,TGTGCCAGCAGCGTAGCAGCTCAGGGAGGGGAGACCCAGTACTTC
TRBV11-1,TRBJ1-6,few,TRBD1,CASSLRGLGSPLHF,TGTGCCAGCAGCTTAAGGGGGCTAGGGTCACCCCTCCACTTT
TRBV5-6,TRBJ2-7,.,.,CASSWGITGEQYF,TGTGCCAGCAGCTGGGGTATCACGGGGGAGCAGTACTTC
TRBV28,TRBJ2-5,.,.,CASSFRGRQTQYF,TGTGCCAGCAGTTTCAGGGGACGGCAGACCCAGTACTTC
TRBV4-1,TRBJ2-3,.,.,CASSLFRDTQYF,TGCGCCAGCAGCCTTTTCAGAGATACGCAGTATTTT
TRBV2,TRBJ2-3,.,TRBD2,CARTGTGYSPSGGATTDTQYF,TGTGCCAGGACCGGGACAGGGTATAGTCCTAGCGGGGGGGCCACCACAGATACGCAGTATTTT
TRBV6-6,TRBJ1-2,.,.,CASNHGQNYGYTF,TGTGCCAGCAACCATGGACAGAACTATGGCTACACCTTC
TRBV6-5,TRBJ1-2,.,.,CASSYGNRVSSGYTF,TGTGCCAGCAGTTACGGGAACAGGGTTTCGTCTGGCTACACCTTC
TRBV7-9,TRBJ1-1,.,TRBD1,CASSLPPVGPGGAFF,TGTGCCAGCAGTCTCCCCCCGGTTGGACCAGGGGGAGCTTTCTTT
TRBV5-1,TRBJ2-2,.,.,CASREVQHSRSAGELFF,TGCGCCAGCAGGGAAGTTCAACATTCTAGGTCGGCCGGGGAGCTGTTTTTT
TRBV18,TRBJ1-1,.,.,CASSPPWTTGMNTEAFF,TGTGCCAGCTCACCACCGTGGACTACGGGAATGAACACTGAAGCTTTCTTT
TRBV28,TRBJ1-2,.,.,CASSSAAATDYGYTF,TGTGCCAGCAGTTCCGCGGCCGCGACAGACTATGGCTACACCTTC
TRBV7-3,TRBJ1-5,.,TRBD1,CASSSTGGHQPQHF,TGTGCCAGCAGCTCCACAGGGGGCCATCAGCCCCAGCATTTT
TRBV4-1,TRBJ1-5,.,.,CASSPAVGGLNQPQHF,TGCGCCAGCAGCCCCGCGGTGGGGGGGTTAAATCAGCCCCAGCATTTT
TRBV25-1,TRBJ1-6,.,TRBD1,CASSESGQGEGSPLHF,TGTGCCAGCAGTGAATCCGGTCAGGGGGAAGGCTCACCCCTCCACTTT
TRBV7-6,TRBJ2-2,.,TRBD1,CASSLSGQLSSGELFF,TGTGCCAGCAGCTTATCGGGACAGCTTTCCTCCGGGGAGCTGTTTTTT
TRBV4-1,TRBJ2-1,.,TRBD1,CASSQRGQGGHDEQFF,TGCGCCAGCAGCCAAAGGGGACAGGGGGGTCACGATGAGCAGTTCTTC
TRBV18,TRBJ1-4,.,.,CASSPLTQGESEKLFF,TGTGCCAGCTCACCACTCACACAGGGTGAGAGTGAAAAACTGTTTTTT
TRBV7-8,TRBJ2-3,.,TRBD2,CASSLALLRGGPADTQYF,TGTGCCAGCAGCTTAGCGCTTCTGCGGGGGGGCCCGGCAGATACGCAGTATTTT
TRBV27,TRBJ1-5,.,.,CASSLLGGSNQPQHF,TGTGCCAGCAGTTTATTGGGGGGAAGCAATCAGCCCCAGCATTTT
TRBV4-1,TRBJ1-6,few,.,CASSQSPGFSNSPLHF,TGCGCCAGCAGCCAATCCCCAGGGTTCTCTAATTCACCCCTCCACTTT
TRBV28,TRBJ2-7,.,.,CASSLSQGLTYEQYF,TGTGCCAGCAGTTTATCGCAGGGCCTGACCTACGAGCAGTACTTC
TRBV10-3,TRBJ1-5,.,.,CAIGGTSNQPQHF,TGTGCCATCGGGGGGACCAGCAATCAGCCCCAGCATTTT
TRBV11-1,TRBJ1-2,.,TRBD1,CASSSYRGLGYTF,TGTGCCAGCAGCTCCTACAGGGGGCTTGGCTACACCTTC
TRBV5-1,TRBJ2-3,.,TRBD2,CASSLVGLAGSTDTQYF,TGCGCCAGCAGCTTGGTGGGACTAGCGGGAAGCACAGATACGCAGTATTTT
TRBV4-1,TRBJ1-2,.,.,CASSLERGLGPGGYTF,TGCGCCAGCAGCCTTGAACGGGGACTCGGCCCGGGGGGCTACACCTTC
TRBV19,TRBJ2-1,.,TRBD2,CATSSGGANEQFF,TGTGCCACCTCTAGCGGGGGGGCGAATGAGCAGTTCTTC
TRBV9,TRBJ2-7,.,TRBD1,CASAKTGGWEYEQYF,TGTGCCAGCGCCAAAACAGGGGGATGGGAGTACGAGCAGTACTTC
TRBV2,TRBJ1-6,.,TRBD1,CAGYRGGHSPLHF,TGTGCCGGATACAGGGGGGGGCATTCACCCCTCCACTTT
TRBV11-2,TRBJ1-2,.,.,CASSLGEAYYTF,TGTGCCAGCAGCTTAGGAGAGGCCTACTACACCTTC
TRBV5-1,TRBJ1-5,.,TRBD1,CASSLGDRNSNQPQHF,TGCGCCAGCAGCTTGGGGGACAGAAATAGCAATCAGCCCCAGCATTTT
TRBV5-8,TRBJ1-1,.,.,CASSLWGDTEAFF,TGTGCCAGCAGCTTGTGGGGGGACACTGAAGCTTTCTTT
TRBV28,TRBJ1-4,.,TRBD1,CASLGTGAEKLFF,TGTGCCAGCCTCGGGACAGGGGCTGAAAAACTGTTTTTT
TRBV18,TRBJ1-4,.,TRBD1,CASSPAGGNEKLFF,TGTGCCAGCTCACCAGCAGGGGGTAATGAAAAACTGTTTTTT
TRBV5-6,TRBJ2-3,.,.,CASSFGSSDTQYF,TGTGCCAGCAGCTTTGGTAGCTCGGATACGCAGTATTTT
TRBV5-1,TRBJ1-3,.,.,CASSIGTATSGNTIYF,TGCGCCAGCAGCATCGGGACTGCTACCTCTGGAAACACCATATATTTT
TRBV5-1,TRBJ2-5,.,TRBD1,CASSLGDRGPLFQETQYF,TGCGCCAGCAGCTTAGGGGACAGGGGACCCCTCTTCCAAGAGACCCAGTACTTC
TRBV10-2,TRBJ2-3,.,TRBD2,CASSEASGDTDTQYF,TGCGCCAGCAGTGAGGCTAGCGGGGACACAGATACGCAGTATTTT
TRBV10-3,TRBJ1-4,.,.,CAISDSDRKNEKLFF,TGTGCCATCAGTGACTCTGACAGGAAAAATGAAAAACTGTTTTTT